This T cell receptor beta chain is from a study of metastatic and nonmetastatic thyroid tumors (dated by TCRdb to between 2020 and 2021). About the study as a whole: For patients with malignant and with benign thyroid disease, the researchers compared repertoires between peripheral blood samples and tumor or nodule tissue samples.

The library was prepared using PCR. TCRdb names Illumina HiSeq 4000 as the instrument used. High-throughput sequencing was used to profile the TCR beta-chain CDR3 region of each patient. In the original analysis: The researchers built a classifier to tell apart papillary thyroid cancer patients with distant metastasis, based on CDR3 differences among clinicopathological groups. The Shannon index was used to assess repertoire diversity, and the Morisita-Horn index was used to assess tumor-blood repertoire similarity. Through fastp at Q25 and MiXCR, TCRdb rebuilt clones from the public reads, retaining in-frame beta chains. The authors' filters were not applied to this entry. This sample gives roughly 36,000 clones in total; around 26% of them show up just once. The ten largest clones capture around 9.6% of the sample. Reading the germline V gene gives CDR1 SGHDT and CDR2 YYEEEE. The CDR3 runs 19 amino acids, cysteine and phenylalanine included. Left in the record is the CDR3 DNA by itself, 57 bases read in frame from the first base. V is reduced by 2 bases and J by 0 bases, leaving a spacing of 18 bases between them.

This clone has ten or more counts. Its target antigen remains unknown. No clone much larger than this one lies a single base away; base qualities are absent. No treatment had been received by any patient before thyroid surgery. Using T-cell receptor beta sequencing, the study looked back at clinical samples from patients collected from about 2012 to 2018. Paper-wide results and their limitations: In both blood and tumor samples, malignant tumors were reported to have significantly higher TCR beta diversity than benign nodules.

Sequences were obtained from blood. The clonotype comes from a female donor with papillary thyroid cancer or a benign thyroid nodule (not recorded which). Some clones in this sample may be carry-over from other donors' samples. The chain is encoded by TRBV5-6 joined to TRBJ1-6; 6 matching bases give a weak D call of TRBD1. CDR3 loop: CASSFPLSQGSSYNSPLHF. The DNA is as follows: TGTGCCAGCAGCTTTCCGTTATCACAGGGAAGCTCCTATAATTCACCCCTCCACTTT.